A single sample gave rise to the 19 T cell receptor beta chains below, sequenced in a study of T-cell reconstitution after alpha-beta-depleted transplantation in children. It was with unique molecular identifiers that the TCRbeta library was prepared. Each CDR3 protein gets one entry after TCRdb re-called the PCR reads with MiXCR. The data hold about 830,000 distinct CDR3 sequences, with 15% to 20% observed a single time. This sample comprised PBMCs, mostly from graft donor cells, obtained 360 days after TCRalphabeta/CD19-depleted stem cell transplant. All receptors derive from a male patient aged 10 to 17 who had a stem cell transplant for acute lymphoblastic leukemia, so the T cells may come from the graft donor.

This clonotype was counted ten times or more. V and J are TRBV20-1 and TRBJ2-1; D may be TRBD1 (6 bases). Looked up from germline, CDR1 is DFQATT and CDR2 is SNEGSKA (reference sequence). V was pared by 3 bases and J by 2 bases, with 8 bases between. The CDR3 covers 13 residues. In DNA form, the CDR3 reads TGCAGTGCTAGCAGGGACACCTACAATGAGCAGTTCTTC. This gives the protein CSASRDTYNEQFF.

This clonotype was recorded a few times. The chain links TRBV20-1 to TRBJ2-7, with D possibly TRBD2 on 6 matching bases. This CDR3 contains 14 residues. V was trimmed by 6 bases and J by 0 bases, leaving 15 bases between them. Germline CDR1 DFQATT, CDR2 SNEGSKA (reference sequence). CDR3: CSAARDWSSYEQYF. CDR3 bases: TGCAGTGCCGCTCGGGACTGGAGCTCCTACGAGCAGTACTTC.

This clonotype was recorded a few times. V gene TRBV11-2 combines with J gene TRBJ1-1, with a tentative D call TRBD1 (5 bases). Germline V CDR1 and CDR2: SGHAT, FQNNGV. The CDR3 runs 13 residues. V was cut by 1 base and J by 11 bases, with 14 bases left in between. CDR3: CASSLVGAGMAFF. The CDR3 DNA sequence: TGTGCCAGCAGCTTAGTTGGGGCAGGGATGGCTTTCTTT.

This sequence joins TRBV6-5 and TRBJ2-7; D is perhaps TRBD1 (5 bases). Trimming cost V 0 bases and J 1 base, with 13 bases left between them. This CDR3 region has 16 residues. Germline loops: CDR1 MNHEY, CDR2 SVGAGI. The CDR3: CASSYSQGLTSYEQYF. The CDR3 bases are TGTGCCAGCAGTTACTCCCAGGGCTTAACTTCCTACGAGCAGTACTTC.

The chain joins TRBV5-6 to TRBJ2-7, with D unresolved. There are 14 residues in the CDR3. V was clipped by 1 base and J by 0 bases, with 8 bases between them. Germline V lookup: CDR1 SGHDT, CDR2 YYEEEE. CDR3 residues: CASSLRRHSYEQYF. Written as DNA, the CDR3 is TGTGCCAGCAGCTTGAGACGACACTCCTACGAGCAGTACTTC.

V and J are TRBV20-1 and TRBJ2-5, with TRBD1 matching over 9 bases. Germline-derived CDR1 and CDR2 are DFQATT and SNEGSKA (reference sequence). The CDR3 has 15 residues. Trimming cost V 1 base and J 1 base; bases outside gene matches: 4. CDR3 amino acids: CSARAPDRGQETQYF. In nucleotides, the CDR3 is TGCAGTGCTAGAGCGCCGGACAGGGGCCAAGAGACCCAGTACTTC.

In its sample, this clonotype was seen a few times. This chain links TRBV2 with TRBJ2-3; possibly TRBD2 for D (5 bases). V lost 4 bases and J 9 bases, leaving 11 bases between the germline ends. The CDR3 extends over 12 amino acids. CDR1 and CDR2 from the germline V gene are SNHLY and FYNNEI. The CDR3 is CASSVGEGTQYF. The CDR3 nucleotides are TGTGCCAGCAGTGTGGGAGAAGGCACGCAGTATTTT.

This clonotype was seen a few times. The chain employs TRBV7-2 and TRBJ2-7, with a weak D call TRBD1 (6 bases). The CDR3 is 17 residues long. In germline, CDR1 is SGHTA, CDR2 FQGNSA. The V and J ends lost 0 bases and 6 bases respectively, with 21 bases between them. CDR3: CASSLAPYRARVSEQYF. In nucleotides, the CDR3 is TGTGCCAGCAGCTTAGCGCCGTACAGGGCTAGGGTTTCCGAGCAGTACTTC.

The chain carries TRBV20-1 and TRBJ2-3; no definite D call. The germline V gene encodes CDR1 DFQATT and CDR2 SNEGSKA (reference sequence). CDR3 length: 13 residues. Deletions cut 0 bases from V and 4 bases from J, with 8 bases between. The DNA for the CDR3 is TGCAGTGCTAGAGATAGGCTACCAGATACGCAGTATTTT. This sequence encodes CSARDRLPDTQYF.

J is TRBJ2-7 and V is TRBV5-1; D is perhaps TRBD2 (6 bases). CDR1 is SGHRS and CDR2 is YFSETQ in the germline V gene. V was pared by 0 bases and J by 2 bases, with 15 bases between. The CDR3 spans 16 residues. The CDR3 region is CASSLGLSSEAYEQYF. The CDR3 bases are TGCGCCAGCAGCTTGGGATTGTCTAGCGAGGCCTACGAGCAGTACTTC.

This clonotype was found a few times. The genes are TRBV5-1 and TRBJ1-1; 8 nucleotides agree with TRBD1. The CDR3 is 15 amino acids. Per germline, CDR1 SGHRS and CDR2 YFSETQ. Germline trimming cut 0 bases from V and 0 bases from J; bases unmatched to any gene: 1. The CDR3 nucleotides read TGCGCCAGCAGCTTGGTACAGGGGGTGAACACTGAAGCTTTCTTT. Translated, it gives CASSLVQGVNTEAFF.

A few counts support this clonotype. The chain joins TRBV27 to TRBJ2-7; D is unresolved. This CDR3 has 13 amino acids. V was shortened by 2 bases and J by 3 bases, with 8 bases between the two germline ends. The germline V gene encodes CDR1 MNHEY and CDR2 SMNVEV (reference sequence). CDR3 amino acids: CASSLDLIYEQYF. In DNA, the CDR3 is TGTGCCAGCAGTTTAGATCTGATCTACGAGCAGTACTTC.

This clonotype appeared a few times. The chain combines TRBV20-1 with TRBJ2-7, with TRBD2 matching over 13 bases. V was clipped by 5 bases and J by 2 bases; unmatched bases: 3. CDR3 length: 14 residues. Germline CDR1 DFQATT, CDR2 SNEGSKA (reference sequence). The CDR3 is CSALTSGRAYEQYF. CDR3 coding DNA: TGCAGTGCTCTCACTAGCGGGAGGGCCTACGAGCAGTACTTC.

This clonotype was detected many times. The junction differs from germline at one of its ends, possibly a read error. The chain couples TRBV3-1 to TRBJ2-1; no reliable D call. This CDR3 region has 12 residues. Per germline, CDR1 LGHDT and CDR2 YNNKEL (reference sequence). CDR3 in amino acids: CASSQDNPEPFF. CDR3 DNA sequence: TGTGCCAGCAGCCAAGATAACCCAGAGCCGTTCTTC.

The chain couples TRBV7-3 to TRBJ2-1; D remains ambiguous. This CDR3 has 14 amino acids. The V end lost 5 bases, the J end lost 9 bases, and 17 bases lay between the germline ends. Germline V gene data show CDR1 as SGHTA and CDR2 as FQGTGA. The DNA for the CDR3 is TGTGCCAGCAGCCCGCCATTGGGCTTGGCTGAGCAGTTCTTC. Protein: CASSPPLGLAEQFF.

This clonotype has ten or more counts. The gene calls are TRBV5-1 and TRBJ2-3; D is ambiguous. Germline V gene sequence: CDR1 SGHRS, CDR2 YFSETQ. The CDR3 contains 13 residues. Deletions cut 0 bases from V and 5 bases from J, with 7 bases between. CDR3 nucleotides: TGCGCCAGCAGCTTGGAAGGCTTAGATACGCAGTATTTT. Its translation: CASSLEGLDTQYF.

This clonotype has a count of ten or more. The chain has TRBV29-1 and TRBJ2-7, with 8 nucleotides matching TRBD1. Germline CDR1 and CDR2: SQVTM and ANQGSEA. The CDR3 has 13 residues. V was clipped by 2 bases and J by 2 bases; unmatched bases: 2. The CDR3: CSVETGGTYEQYF. The DNA of the CDR3 is TGCAGCGTTGAAACAGGGGGTACCTACGAGCAGTACTTC.

This clonotype was seen a handful of times. This chain connects TRBV4-1 to TRBJ1-2, with TRBD1 matching 9 bases. After removal of 4 bases from V and 6 bases from J, the junction contained 15 bases not matched to a gene. Germline V gives CDR1 MGHRA, CDR2 YSYEKL. The CDR3 has 17 amino acids. The CDR3 spells CASSLSPGQGMIDGYTF. The CDR3 DNA is TGCGCCAGCAGCCTATCCCCCGGACAGGGGATGATCGATGGCTACACCTTC.

The V call is TRBV4-1, the J call TRBJ2-7; the match to TRBD1 covers 11 bases. The CDR3 consists of 19 residues. The ends lost 2 bases at V and 3 bases at J; junction bases unmatched: 15. Germline V gene sequence: CDR1 MGHRA, CDR2 YSYEKL. In nucleotides, the CDR3 is TGCGCCAGCAGCCAAAAGGGGGGACAGGGGGGCGGGACCCTCTACGAGCAGTACTTC. Translated, it gives CASSQKGGQGGGTLYEQYF.